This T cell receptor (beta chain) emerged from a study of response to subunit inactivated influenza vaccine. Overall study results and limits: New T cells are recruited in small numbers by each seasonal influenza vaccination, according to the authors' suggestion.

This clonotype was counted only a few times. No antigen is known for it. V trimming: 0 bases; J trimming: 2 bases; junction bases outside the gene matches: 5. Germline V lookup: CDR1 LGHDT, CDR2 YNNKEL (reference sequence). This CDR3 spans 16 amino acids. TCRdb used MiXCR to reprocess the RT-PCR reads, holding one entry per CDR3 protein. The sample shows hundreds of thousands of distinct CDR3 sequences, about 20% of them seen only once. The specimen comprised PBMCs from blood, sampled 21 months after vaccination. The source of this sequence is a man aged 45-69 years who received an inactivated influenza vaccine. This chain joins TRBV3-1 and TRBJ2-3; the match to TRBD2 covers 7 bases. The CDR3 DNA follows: TGTGCCAGCAGCCAAGAAAGACAGCGGGACACAGATACGCAGTATTTT. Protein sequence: CASSQERQRDTDTQYF.